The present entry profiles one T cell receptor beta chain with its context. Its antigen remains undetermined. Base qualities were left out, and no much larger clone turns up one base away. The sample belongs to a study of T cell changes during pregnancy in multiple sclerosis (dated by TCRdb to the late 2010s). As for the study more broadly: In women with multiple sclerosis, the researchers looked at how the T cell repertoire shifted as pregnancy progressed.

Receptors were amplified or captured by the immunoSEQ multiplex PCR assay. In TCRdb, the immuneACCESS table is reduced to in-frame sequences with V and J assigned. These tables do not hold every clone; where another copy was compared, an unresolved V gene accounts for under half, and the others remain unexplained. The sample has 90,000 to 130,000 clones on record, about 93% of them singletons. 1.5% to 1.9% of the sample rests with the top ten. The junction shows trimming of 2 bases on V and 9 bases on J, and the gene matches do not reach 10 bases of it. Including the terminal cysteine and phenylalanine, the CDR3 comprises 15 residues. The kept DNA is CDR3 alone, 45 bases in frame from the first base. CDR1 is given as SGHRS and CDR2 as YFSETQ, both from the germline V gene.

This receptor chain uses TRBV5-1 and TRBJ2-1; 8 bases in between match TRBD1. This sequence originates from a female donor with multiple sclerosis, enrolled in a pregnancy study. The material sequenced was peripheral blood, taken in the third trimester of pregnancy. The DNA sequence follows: TGCGCCAGCAGCTTCGAAGGACAGGGAAGTGGTGAGCAGTTCTTC. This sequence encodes CASSFEGQGSGEQFF.